The entry below describes one TCR beta chain. The CDR3 is 11 residues long. V lost 4 bases and J 8 bases, leaving 6 bases between the germline ends. The germline gives CDR1 WNHNN, CDR2 SYGVQD (reference sequence). Assay: immunoSEQ multiplex PCR; the TCRdb copy retains only in-frame clones and omits some. The sample contains 110,000 to 150,000 clones, roughly 86% of which appear only once. The entry originates in a study of blood T cell repertoires in COVID-19. The chain couples TRBV10-1 to TRBJ2-1, with unresolved D. The source is a woman aged 55 to 70 with acute or convalescent COVID-19. Source material: peripheral blood. CDR3 loop: CASSGQDEQFF. In DNA, the CDR3 is TGCGCCAGCAGTGGACAAGATGAGCAGTTCTTC.